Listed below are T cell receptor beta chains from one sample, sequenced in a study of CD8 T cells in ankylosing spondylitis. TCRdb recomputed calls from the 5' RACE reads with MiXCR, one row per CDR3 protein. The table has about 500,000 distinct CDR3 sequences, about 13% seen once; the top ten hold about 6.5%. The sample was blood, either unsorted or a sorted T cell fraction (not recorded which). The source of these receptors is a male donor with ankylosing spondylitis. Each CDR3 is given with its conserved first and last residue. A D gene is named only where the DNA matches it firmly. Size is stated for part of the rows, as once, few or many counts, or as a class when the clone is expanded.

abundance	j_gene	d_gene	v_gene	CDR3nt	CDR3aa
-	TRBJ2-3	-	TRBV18	TGTGCCAGCTCACCTCTTCCGGGATCCCGATCCAGTGGGGATACGCAGTATTTT	CASSPLPGSRSSGDTQYF
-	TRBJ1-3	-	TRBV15	TGTGCCACCAGCAGAGGGGGGAGGGTTAACTCTGGAAACACCATATATTTT	CATSRGGRVNSGNTIYF
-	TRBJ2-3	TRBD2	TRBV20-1	TGCAGTGCCACGGCGGGAGAGGGCACAGATACGCAGTATTTT	CSATAGEGTDTQYF
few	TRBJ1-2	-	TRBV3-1	TGTGCCAGCAGCCAAGAGGTGATCCCGGGAGGCTACACCTTC	CASSQEVIPGGYTF
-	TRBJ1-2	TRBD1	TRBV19	TGTGCCGCCTGGGACAGGCTCAAGGTCGGCTACACCTTC	CAAWDRLKVGYTF
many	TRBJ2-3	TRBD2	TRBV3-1	TGTGCCAGCAGGGGACTAGCGGGACATACGCAGTATTTT	CASRGLAGHTQYF
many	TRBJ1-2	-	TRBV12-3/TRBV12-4	TGTGCCAGCAGTTTCGACAGCGCTAGTGGCTACACCTTC	CASSFDSASGYTF
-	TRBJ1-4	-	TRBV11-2	TGTGCCAGCAGCTTAGGAGACAGCTACGAAAAACTGTTTTTT	CASSLGDSYEKLFF
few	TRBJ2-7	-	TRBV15	TGTGCCACCACCTCCGGCGGGAACTACGAGCAGTACTTC	CATTSGGNYEQYF
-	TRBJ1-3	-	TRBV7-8	TGTGCCAGCAGCTTAAGGTCGGACGAGGTATATTTT	CASSLRSDEVYF
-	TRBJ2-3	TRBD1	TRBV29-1	TGCAGCGTTGAAGATTTTGAGACAGGGCAGGAGGATACGCAGTATTTT	CSVEDFETGQEDTQYF
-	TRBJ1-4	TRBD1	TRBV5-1	TGCGCCAGCAGTCCAACCGGGACAGGGTATGAAAAACTGTTTTTT	CASSPTGTGYEKLFF
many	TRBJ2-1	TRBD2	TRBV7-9	TGTGCCAGCAGCCTGACTAGCGATGAGCAGTTCTTC	CASSLTSDEQFF
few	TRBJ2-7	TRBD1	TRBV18	TGTGCCAGCTCACCGGAAGGGGACAGGGGGTTCCACGAGCAGTACTTC	CASSPEGDRGFHEQYF
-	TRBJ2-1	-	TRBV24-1	TGTGCCACCAGTGATCCAGTCCGTCACCGGGACTTTTACAATGAGCAGTTCTTC	CATSDPVRHRDFYNEQFF
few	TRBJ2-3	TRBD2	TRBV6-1	TGTGCCAGCAGTGAGGGGGGACTAGCGGGGTCGGAGTATTTT	CASSEGGLAGSEYF
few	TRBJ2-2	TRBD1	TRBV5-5	TGTGCCAGCAGTTTACTCCCGGGACAGGGGCCCGGGGAGCTGTTTTTT	CASSLLPGQGPGELFF
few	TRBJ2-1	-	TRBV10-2	TGCGCCAGCAGGCGGATGGGTTACAATGAGCAGTTCTTC	CASRRMGYNEQFF
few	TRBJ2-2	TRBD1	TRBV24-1	TGTGCCACCCAACCGACAGGGTGGGCCGGGGAGCTGTTTTTT	CATQPTGWAGELFF
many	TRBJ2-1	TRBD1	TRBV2	TGTGCCAGCAGAGGGGGCAGATCCTACAATGAGCAGTTCTTC	CASRGGRSYNEQFF
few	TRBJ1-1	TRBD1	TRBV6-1	TGTGCCAGCCGGGACAGGGGGCCCCCTTTTGCTTTCTTT	CASRDRGPPFAFF
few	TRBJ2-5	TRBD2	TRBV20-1	TGCAGTGCACTTAATAGCGGGAGAAGGGAGACCCAGTACTTC	CSALNSGRRETQYF
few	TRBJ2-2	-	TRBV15	TGTGCCACTGGGTTAAGGACCGGGGAGCTGTTTTTT	CATGLRTGELFF
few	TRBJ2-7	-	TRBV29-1	TGCAGCGTTGTTGCGCCCGGGAGCTCCTACGAGCAGTACTTC	CSVVAPGSSYEQYF
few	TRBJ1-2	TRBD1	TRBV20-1	TGCATCGCTAGGGGGACAGGAGGGTATTCTGGCTACACCTTC	CIARGTGGYSGYTF
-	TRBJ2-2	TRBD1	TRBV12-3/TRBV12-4	TGTGCCAGCAGTCCCTACAGGGGCACCGGGGAGCTGTTTTTT	CASSPYRGTGELFF
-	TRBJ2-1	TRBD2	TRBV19	TGTGCCAGCGCCAGCGGGAGGGATAATGAGCAGTTCTTC	CASASGRDNEQFF
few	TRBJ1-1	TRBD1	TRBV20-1	TGCAGTGCTACCCTGACAGGGACGACTGAAGCTTTCTTT	CSATLTGTTEAFF